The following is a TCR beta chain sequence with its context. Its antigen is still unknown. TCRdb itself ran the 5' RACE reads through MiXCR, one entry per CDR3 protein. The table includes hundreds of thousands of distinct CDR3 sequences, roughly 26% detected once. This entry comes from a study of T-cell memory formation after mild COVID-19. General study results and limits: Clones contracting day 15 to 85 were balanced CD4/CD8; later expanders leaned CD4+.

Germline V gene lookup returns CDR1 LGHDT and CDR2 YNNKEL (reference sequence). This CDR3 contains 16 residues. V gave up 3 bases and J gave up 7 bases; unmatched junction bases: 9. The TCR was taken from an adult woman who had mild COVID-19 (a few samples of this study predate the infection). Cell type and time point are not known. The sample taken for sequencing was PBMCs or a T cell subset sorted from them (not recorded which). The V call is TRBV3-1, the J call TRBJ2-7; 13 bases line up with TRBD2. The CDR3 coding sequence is TGTGCCAGCAGCCACCACCGGACTAGCGGGAGTTTTGAGCAGTACTTC. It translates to CASSHHRTSGSFEQYF.